A selection of T cell receptor beta chains follows, all from one sample in a study of blood T cell repertoires in COVID-19. TCRdb's table, derived via immunoSEQ multiplex PCR, lists solely in-frame clones and lacks some. The data hold about 270,000 clones, with over 70% observed a single time. Sequencing input: peripheral blood. Receptors originate from a human donor in a cohort sampled during active COVID-19. Each CDR3 is given without its conserved first and last residue. Clone size is shown for a subset of rows, as once, few, many or a class of expanded clone.

TRBJ1-1	TRBV2	.	ASSANWGGKAF
TRBJ2-2	TRBV7-7	.	ASSLQQNTGELF
TRBJ2-5	TRBV6-5	.	ASSFSSSEQETQY
TRBJ2-7	TRBV6-5	.	ASTKDRDDEQY
TRBJ2-5	TRBV7-9	.	ASSSRLADLPGETQY
TRBJ2-1	TRBV5-4	.	ASSERLAGTGYNEQF
TRBJ1-1	TRBV15	.	ATSRSGRSNTEAF
TRBJ2-1	TRBV6-5	.	ASTNTEIQGNEQF
TRBJ2-1	TRBV6-6	.	ASSYSQQYNEQF
TRBJ1-1	TRBV19	.	ASRALDSYTEAF
TRBJ2-7	TRBV6-5	.	VARSGVGEQY
TRBJ2-7	TRBV5-6	once	ASSLVTGGPTYEQY
TRBJ1-6	TRBV28	.	ASSFPDRGHHNSPLH
TRBJ2-7	TRBV28	.	ASTNQVAGRREQY
TRBJ1-2	TRBV27	.	ASSLSSSSGYGYT
TRBJ2-5	TRBV6-5	.	ASRRQETQY
TRBJ2-5	TRBV18	.	ASSPLARPREETQY
TRBJ1-5	TRBV28	.	ASSFFDGGPGNQPQH
TRBJ2-6	TRBV18	.	ASSPWVQAASGANVLT
TRBJ1-3	TRBV7-9	.	ASSLGVDRGNTIY
TRBJ1-4	TRBV2	.	ASSEMGQGAANEKLF
TRBJ1-3	TRBV7-8	.	ASSPGQGGNTIY
TRBJ2-5	TRBV7-2	.	ASSLESGTGETQY
TRBJ2-2	TRBV5-6	.	ASSRPGTGRGTGELF
TRBJ2-7	TRBV24-1	.	ATSDFPLRKKTGMYYEQY
TRBJ2-7	TRBV16	few	ASSQSHYEQY
TRBJ2-7	TRBV28	.	ASSSWGLAGVEQY
TRBJ2-5	TRBV2	once	ASKPDRRGQETQY
TRBJ1-1	TRBV4-3	.	ASSHGTGIAMNTEAF
TRBJ2-5	TRBV5-1	few	ARPGGRGATIQETQY
TRBJ2-7	TRBV3-1/TRBV3-2	.	ASSQESPRGTGPAYEQY
TRBJ2-5	TRBV19	many	ASRPGSAGGPETQY
TRBJ1-2	TRBV19	.	ASTSQVSDNYGYT
TRBJ1-6	TRBV12-3/TRBV12-4	once	ASSLGSGSPLH
TRBJ2-2	TRBV28	.	ATDPANTGELF
TRBJ1-6	TRBV6-2/TRBV6-3	.	ASSYKDRVNSPLH
TRBJ2-1	TRBV18	.	AGRTGVHNEQF
TRBJ1-2	TRBV18	.	ASSPERQGGYGYT
TRBJ2-2	TRBV5-1	.	ASSWGSGRFSTGELF
TRBJ2-7	TRBV19	.	ASSTRTGLSYEQY
TRBJ1-5	TRBV6-6	.	ASSYLQANQPQH
TRBJ1-1	TRBV7-6	.	ASSPGGVKLPWTEAF
.	TRBV10-3	.	AISRGAYEQY
TRBJ1-3	TRBV6-6	.	ASRADSSGNTIY
TRBJ2-7	TRBV7-8	.	ASSLGLAGGWPGEQY
TRBJ2-3	TRBV4-1	.	ASSQDPGITDTQY
TRBJ1-2	TRBV20-1	.	SGANYGYT
TRBJ2-1	TRBV18	.	ASSPGTSGRNEQF
TRBJ1-2	TRBV11-1	.	ASSTGTGYGYT